The 16 T cell receptor beta chains below come from one sample, sequenced in a study of cytomegalovirus exposure and HLA in healthy donors. Primers: 60 Vbeta forward and 13 Jbeta reverse. Profiled with immunoSEQ multiplex PCR; TCRdb holds only in-frame clones, not every one. The top ten hold around 1.5% of the sample, which has some 180,000 clones, less than 80% seen once. Source material: PBMCs. These receptor sequences come from a man in his late teens or twenties in good health and CMV-seronegative.

This clone was seen more than once but under ten times. The J gene is TRBJ2-7, the V gene TRBV19; a possible D gene is TRBD2 (5 bases). The germline V gene has CDR1 LNHDA and CDR2 SQIVND (reference sequence). The CDR3 runs 13 residues. This chain's CDR3 is CTTSSDGTYEQYF. CDR3 DNA sequence: TGTACCACCTCGTCCGACGGGACCTACGAGCAGTACTTC.

CDR3 nucleotides: TGCGCCAGCAGCACCGGGACACCTTCCTACAATGAGCAGTTCTTC. Protein: CASSTGTPSYNEQFF. The chain employs TRBV5-1 and TRBJ2-1, with D perhaps matching TRBD1 (6 bases). The ends were cut back, 4 bases at V and 1 base at J, with 12 bases in the middle. Germline V CDR1 and CDR2: SGHRS, YFSETQ. CDR3 length: 15 residues.

The rearrangement joins TRBV27 to TRBJ2-5, with TRBD1 matching 9 bases. CDR1 and CDR2 from the germline V gene are MNHEY and SMNVEV (reference sequence). The CDR3 spans 14 residues. Trimming took 3 bases from V and 11 from J; bases not matched to a gene: 10. CDR3 in DNA: TGTGCCAGCAGTTTCTGGACAGGGGTTGGAGAGCAGTACTTC. Translation gives CASSFWTGVGEQYF.

The DNA of the CDR3 is TGTGCCAGCAGACTAACAGGGATAAGTAACTATGGCTACACCTTC. Its protein product is CASRLTGISNYGYTF. The J gene is TRBJ1-2, the V gene TRBV6-1; D might be TRBD1 (6 bases). Trimming cost V 6 bases and J 1 base, with 15 bases left between them. Germline assignment: CDR1 MNHNS and CDR2 SASEGT. The CDR3 spans 15 residues.

The CDR3 sequence is CASSSGTPRGNQPQHF. DNA for the CDR3: TGTGCCAGCAGCTCCGGGACACCAAGGGGTAATCAGCCCCAGCATTTT. V is TRBV5-6 and J is TRBJ1-5, with D perhaps TRBD1 (6 bases). The CDR3 totals 16 residues. Trimming took 3 bases from V and 4 from J, leaving 17 bases between them. Per germline, CDR1 SGHDT and CDR2 YYEEEE. The full variable domain, with the rest looked up from reference TRBV5-6 and TRBJ1-5, is DAGVTQSPTHLIKTRGQQVTLRCSPKSGHDTVSWYQQALGQGPQFIFQYYEEEERQRGNFPDRFSGHQFPNYSSELNVNALLLGDSALYLCASSSGTPRGNQPQHFGDGTRLSIL.

This rearrangement joins TRBV10-3 to TRBJ1-1; 10 nucleotides agree with TRBD1. Germline values: CDR1 ENHRY, CDR2 SYGVKD. The CDR3 sequence is 18 residues long. J gave up 5 bases and V 0 bases, and 12 bases lay outside the gene matches. The CDR3 DNA reads as TGTGCCATCAGTGAGTCGGTCGGGACAGGGGACGGGCGGACTGAAGCTTTCTTT. Its translation: CAISESVGTGDGRTEAFF.

This chain connects TRBV6-5 to TRBJ1-1; D gene uncertain. CDR1 MNHEY and CDR2 SVGAGI come from the germline V gene. Trimming pared 5 bases from V and 4 bases from J, leaving 11 bases between. The CDR3 covers 13 residues. CDR3 region: CASSEAGGTEAFF. CDR3 nucleotides: TGTGCCAGCAGTGAAGCGGGTGGCACTGAAGCTTTCTTT.

This chain connects TRBV9 to TRBJ2-2; 8 bases are shared with TRBD1. V dropped 5 bases and J dropped 6; count of bases not matched to a gene: 6. The length of the CDR3 is 14 residues. CDR1 and CDR2 from the germline V gene are SGDLS and YYNGEE. The CDR3 region is CASRETGVPGELFF. CDR3 DNA sequence: TGTGCCAGCAGGGAGACAGGGGTTCCCGGGGAGCTGTTTTTT.

The V call is TRBV6-5, the J call TRBJ1-2; TRBD1 might be the D (6 bases). Trimming cost V 5 bases and J 4 bases, with 14 bases left between them. The CDR3 is 14 amino acids. CDR1 and CDR2 from the germline V gene are MNHEY and SVGAGI. For the CDR3, the DNA is TGTGCCAGCAGTGTCGAACAGGGCAGCTATGGCTACACCTTC. It codes for CASSVEQGSYGYTF.

This clone was observed a single time. V usage is TRBV6-1 and J usage is TRBJ2-5, with D unresolved. Trimming removed 2 bases at V and 7 bases at J, with 17 bases between. The V gene's germline CDR1 is MNHNS and CDR2 SASEGT. The CDR3 spans 15 residues. The CDR3 sequence: CASSESLRGPWTQYF. Written as DNA, the CDR3 is TGTGCCAGCAGTGAATCCCTCCGAGGCCCATGGACCCAGTACTTC.

The chain carries TRBV19 and TRBJ2-1; possible D gene TRBD2, 5 bases. V lost 5 bases and J lost 6, with 14 bases in between. CDR1 and CDR2 (germline): LNHDA, SQIVND (reference sequence). This CDR3 contains 14 residues. The DNA for the CDR3 is TGTGCCAGTAGTGTTGAGGGTGGCTTCAATGAGCAGTTCTTC. Translating it yields CASSVEGGFNEQFF.

The rearrangement uses TRBV9 and TRBJ1-2; tentatively, D is TRBD1 (5 bases). Germline loops: CDR1 SGDLS, CDR2 YYNGEE. The CDR3 length is 12 residues. V was clipped by 3 bases and J by 5 bases, with 8 bases between them. The CDR3 sequence: CASSATVYGYTF. As DNA, the CDR3 is TGTGCCAGCAGCGCGACAGTATATGGCTACACCTTC.

The chain couples TRBV28 to TRBJ2-7; 9 bases fit TRBD2. This CDR3 spans 14 amino acids. CDR1 is MDHEN, CDR2 SYDVKM, per germline. V lost 7 bases to trimming and J lost 5 bases; unmatched junction nucleotides: 9. The CDR3 region has the DNA TGTGCCAGCATCCGCGGGGGGGCCGGGCACGAGCAGTACTTC. It codes for CASIRGGAGHEQYF.

The gene calls are TRBV9 and TRBJ2-2; 16 nucleotides line up with TRBD2. Trimming took 3 bases from V and 4 from J; bases not matched to a gene: 6. The V gene's germline CDR1 is SGDLS and CDR2 YYNGEE. This CDR3 comprises 18 residues. DNA of the CDR3: TGTGCCAGCAGCGAGGGGACTAGCGGGAGGGCTGCCACCGGGGAGCTGTTTTTT. Protein product: CASSEGTSGRAATGELFF.

The V gene is TRBV7-8, the J gene TRBJ2-7, with a tentative D call TRBD1 (7 bases). The CDR3 loop spans 18 amino acids. Germline CDR1 is SGHVS and CDR2 is FQNEAQ. Between the trimmed V and J ends, which lost 1 base and 3 bases, there was a span of 22 bases. The CDR3 here is CASSLESRAGGPLYEQYF. The CDR3 DNA sequence: TGTGCCAGCAGCTTAGAGAGCAGAGCAGGGGGGCCTCTCTACGAGCAGTACTTC.

The CDR3 reads CASSIGRSKVGDQPQHF. The DNA of the CDR3 is TGTGCCAGTAGTATAGGCCGTTCGAAGGTGGGAGATCAGCCCCAGCATTTT. The genes are TRBV19 and TRBJ1-5; the D is unclear. V lost 1 base, J lost 5 bases, and 18 bases lay in between. Germline CDR1 LNHDA, CDR2 SQIVND (reference sequence). The length of the CDR3 is 17 residues.